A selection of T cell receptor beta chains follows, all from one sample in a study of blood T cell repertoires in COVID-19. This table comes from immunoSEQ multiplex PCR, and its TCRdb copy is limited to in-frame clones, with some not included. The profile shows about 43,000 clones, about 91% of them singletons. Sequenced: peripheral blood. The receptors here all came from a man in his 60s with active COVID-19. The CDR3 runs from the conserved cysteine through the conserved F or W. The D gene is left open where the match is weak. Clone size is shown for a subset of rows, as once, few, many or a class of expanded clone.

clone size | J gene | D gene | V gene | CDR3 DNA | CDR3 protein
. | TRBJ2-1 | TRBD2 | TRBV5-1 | TGCGCCAGCAGCTTGGTACTAGCGGGGTACAATGAGCAGTTCTTC | CASSLVLAGYNEQFF
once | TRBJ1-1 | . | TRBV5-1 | TGCGCCAGCAGCCGAGAACAGGGTCGGGCGACTGAAGCTTTCTTT | CASSREQGRATEAFF
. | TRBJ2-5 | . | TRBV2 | TGTGCCAGTAAATCAGGTCTAGAGACCCAGTACTTC | CASKSGLETQYF
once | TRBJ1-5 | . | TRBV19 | TGTGCCAGTAGAACTCAGGGGTCCCAGCCCCAGCATTTT | CASRTQGSQPQHF
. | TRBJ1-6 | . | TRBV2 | TGTGCCAGCAGATTGACAGATTCACCCCTCCACTTT | CASRLTDSPLHF
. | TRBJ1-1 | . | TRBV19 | TGTGCCAGTAGTATGGGGGCAGGGCTGAACACTGAAGCTTTCTTT | CASSMGAGLNTEAFF
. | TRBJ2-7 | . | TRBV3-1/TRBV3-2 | TGTGCCAGCAGCCAAGGCGCGGGGGCCCTCTACGAGCAGTACTTC | CASSQGAGALYEQYF
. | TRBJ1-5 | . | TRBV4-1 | TGCGCCAGCAGCCAAGATTTTGGAGGTAATAGCAATCAGCCCCAGCATTTT | CASSQDFGGNSNQPQHF
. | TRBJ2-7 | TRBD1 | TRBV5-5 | TGTGCCAGCAGCTTGGCGGGACAGGGGACCTACGAGCAGTACTTC | CASSLAGQGTYEQYF
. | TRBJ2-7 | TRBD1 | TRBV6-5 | TGTGCCAGCAGTCTTTGGACAGGGTCCTACGAGCAGTACTTC | CASSLWTGSYEQYF
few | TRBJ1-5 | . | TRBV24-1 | TGTGCCACGAGTCGGGGAAACAATCAGCCCCAGCATTTT | CATSRGNNQPQHF
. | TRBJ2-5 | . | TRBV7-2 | TGTGCCAGCAGCTTAGATCCAGCGGGAGAGACCCAGTACTTC | CASSLDPAGETQYF
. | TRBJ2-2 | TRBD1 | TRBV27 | TGTGCCAGCAGTTTGGGACAGGGGGAATATACCGGGGAGCTGTTTTTT | CASSLGQGEYTGELFF
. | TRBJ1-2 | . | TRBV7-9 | TGTGCCAGCAGCCGGCGAGACAACCGCGGCTACACCTTC | CASSRRDNRGYTF
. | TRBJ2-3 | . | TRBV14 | TGTGCCAGCAGCCCCCTCAACGAGTACACAGATACGCAGTATTTT | CASSPLNEYTDTQYF
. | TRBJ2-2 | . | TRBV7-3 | TGTGCCAGCAGCCCTACCTTAACCGGGGAGCTGTTTTTT | CASSPTLTGELFF
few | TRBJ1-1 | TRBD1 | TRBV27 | TGTGCCAGCAGTTCTCCGGGACAGGGTGGGACTGAAGCTTTCTTT | CASSSPGQGGTEAFF
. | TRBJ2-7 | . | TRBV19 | TGTGCCAGTAGTCTTAACCGGGATATCGACGAGCAGTACTTC | CASSLNRDIDEQYF
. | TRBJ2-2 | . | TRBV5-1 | TGCGCCAGCAGCTTGGACAGAGTAAACACCGGGGAGCTGTTTTTT | CASSLDRVNTGELFF
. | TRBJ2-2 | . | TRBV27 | TGTGCCAGCAGTTTGGGTCACGAGGCCGGGGAGCTGTTTTTT | CASSLGHEAGELFF
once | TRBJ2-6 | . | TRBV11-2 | TGTGCCAGCAGCTTAGCCGGGTCTGGGGCCAACGTCCTGACTTTC | CASSLAGSGANVLTF
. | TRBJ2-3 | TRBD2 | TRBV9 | TGTGCCAGCAGCGCCGGGACTAGCAGCACAGATACGCAGTATTTT | CASSAGTSSTDTQYF
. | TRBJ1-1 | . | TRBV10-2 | TGCGCCAGCAGTGAGATCGGGGGGAACACTGAAGCTTTCTTT | CASSEIGGNTEAFF
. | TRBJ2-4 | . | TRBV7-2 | TGTGCCAGCAGCTCCGGACAGAAAAACATTCAGTACTTC | CASSSGQKNIQYF
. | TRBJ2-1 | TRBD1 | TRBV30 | TGTGCCTGGAGTCGGGACAGGGCGTTTGGTGAGCAGTTCTTC | CAWSRDRAFGEQFF
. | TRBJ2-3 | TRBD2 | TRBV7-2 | TGTGCCAGCAGCTTAGGACTAGCATCTCTCGATACGCAGTATTTT | CASSLGLASLDTQYF
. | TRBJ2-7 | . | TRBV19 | TGTGCCAGTAGTATGGACACCTTGGGGGAGCAGTACTTC | CASSMDTLGEQYF
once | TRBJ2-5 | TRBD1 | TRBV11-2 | TGTGCCAGCAGCTTAGAGAGTCAGGGGGTCGAGACCCAGTACTTC | CASSLESQGVETQYF
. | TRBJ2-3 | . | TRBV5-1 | TGCGCCAGCAGCTGGACAGAAAGCACAGATACGCAGTATTTT | CASSWTESTDTQYF
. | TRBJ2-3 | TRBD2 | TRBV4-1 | TGCGCCAGCAGCTCGGGACTAGAAATAAGCACAGATACGCAGTATTTT | CASSSGLEISTDTQYF
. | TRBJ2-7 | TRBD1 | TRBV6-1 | TGTGCCAGCAGTGAAGGACAGGGGTTGTACGAGCAGTACTTC | CASSEGQGLYEQYF
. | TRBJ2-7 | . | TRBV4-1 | TGCGCCAGCAGCCGGGCCGCGGTAGCGGAGCCACCCTACGAGCAGTACTTC | CASSRAAVAEPPYEQYF
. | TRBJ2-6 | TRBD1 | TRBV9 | TGTGCCAGCAGCGAGGGGACAGGGCGTTCAGCCAACGTCCTGACTTTC | CASSEGTGRSANVLTF
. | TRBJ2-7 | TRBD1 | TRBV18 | TGTGCCAGCTCACCTACAGGGGGCGCAGGTTACGAGCAGTACTTC | CASSPTGGAGYEQYF
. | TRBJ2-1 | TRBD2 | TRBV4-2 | TGTGCCAGCAGCCAAGATCCGCGGGGGGCCTACAATGAGCAGTTCTTC | CASSQDPRGAYNEQFF
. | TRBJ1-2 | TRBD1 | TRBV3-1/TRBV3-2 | TGTGCCAGCAGTCAGGGGGCGCTTGGCTACACCTTC | CASSQGALGYTF
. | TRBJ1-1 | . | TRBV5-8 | TGTGCCAGCAGCTTGATTCAGGGAGGGACTGAAGCTTTCTTT | CASSLIQGGTEAFF
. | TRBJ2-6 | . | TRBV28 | TGTGCCACCCGAGTCAGGGCCAACGTCCTGACTTTC | CATRVRANVLTF
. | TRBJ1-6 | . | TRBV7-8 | TGTGCCAGCAGCTTAGACGGTTTTGGGAGTTCACCCCTCCACTTT | CASSLDGFGSSPLHF
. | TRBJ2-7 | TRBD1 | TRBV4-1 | TGCGCCAGCAGCCAAGATCGACAGGGGGGGATCTACGAGCAGTACTTC | CASSQDRQGGIYEQYF
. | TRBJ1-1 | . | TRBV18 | TGTGCCAGCTCACCAGGGCAGGCTAACACTGAAGCTTTCTTT | CASSPGQANTEAFF
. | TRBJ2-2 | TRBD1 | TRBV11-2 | TGTGCCAGCACCCGCGGATTCAGGGGGGGGGAGCTGTTTTTT | CASTRGFRGGELFF
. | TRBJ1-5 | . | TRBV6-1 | TGTGCCAGCAGTGACAGGGAGGTTAAGCATTTT | CASSDREVKHF
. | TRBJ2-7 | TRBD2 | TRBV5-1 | TGCGCCAGCAGCTTGGCCCCGAGCGGGACCTACGAGCAGTACTTC | CASSLAPSGTYEQYF
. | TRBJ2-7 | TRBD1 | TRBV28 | TGTGCCACCGCGGACAGGCCACATCTCTCGCAGTACTTC | CATADRPHLSQYF
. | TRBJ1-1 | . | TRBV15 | TGTGCCACCAGCAGAGATAGAAGCAACACTGAAGCTTTCTTT | CATSRDRSNTEAFF
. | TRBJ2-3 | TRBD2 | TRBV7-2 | TGTGCCAGCAGCTTAGCGGTAGCGGGGAGTGGCACAGATACGCAGTATTTT | CASSLAVAGSGTDTQYF
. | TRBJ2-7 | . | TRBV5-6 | TGTGCCAGCAGCATGCCCGGAGGTGCCTACGAGCAGTACTTC | CASSMPGGAYEQYF
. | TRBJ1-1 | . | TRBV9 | TGTGCCAGCAGCCGATCAACCCCCCGTGCCGGTCGCGGGGAAGCGAACACTGAAGCTTTCTTT | CASSRSTPRAGRGEANTEAFF
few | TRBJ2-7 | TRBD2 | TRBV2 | TGTGCCAGCAGGCGGGAAGCGGGGCTCGAGCAGTACTTC | CASRREAGLEQYF
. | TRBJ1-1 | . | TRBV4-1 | TGCGCCAGCAGCCAAGATATGAAGGGCCAGGGTCTGTCTGAAGCTTTCTTT | CASSQDMKGQGLSEAFF
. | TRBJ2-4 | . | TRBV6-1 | TGTGCCAGCAGTGAAGTGGTCCCCCCCGGCATTCAGTACTTC | CASSEVVPPGIQYF
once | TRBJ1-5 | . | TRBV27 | TGTGCCAGCAGTTTAGGGCCTGGGCCCCAGCATTTT | CASSLGPGPQHF
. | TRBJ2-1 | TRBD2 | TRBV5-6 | TGTGCCAGCAGCTTGGCCGGTAGCGGGGGGGCCCGAAATGAGCAGTTCTTC | CASSLAGSGGARNEQFF
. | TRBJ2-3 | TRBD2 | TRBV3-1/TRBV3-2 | TGTGCCAGCAGCCAAGATGTGGTAGCGGGACGTACGCAGTATTTT | CASSQDVVAGRTQYF
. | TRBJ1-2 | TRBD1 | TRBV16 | TGTGCCAGCAGCCAAAGGGACAGGAGGCCGGGTGGCTACACCTTC | CASSQRDRRPGGYTF
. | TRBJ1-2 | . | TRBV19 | TGTGCCAGTAGTATTTGGCAGGGTGACTATGGCTACACCTTC | CASSIWQGDYGYTF
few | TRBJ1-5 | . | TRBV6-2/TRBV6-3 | TGTGCCAGCAGTTACGGGGGGGGGCGAATAGCTCAGCCCCAGCATTTT | CASSYGGGRIAQPQHF